Following are 19 T cell receptor beta chains from one sample sequenced in a study of cytomegalovirus exposure and HLA in healthy donors. The PCR employed 60 Vbeta primers together with 13 Jbeta primers. Data came from immunoSEQ multiplex PCR; TCRdb stores just in-frame clones and leaves some out. The table lists 200,000 to 250,000 clones, roughly 89% of them singletons, with approximately 1% in the top ten. Sequencing was performed on PBMCs. Receptors originate from a woman under 30 in good health and CMV-seronegative.

The chain recombines TRBV4-1 with TRBJ2-5; TRBD1 aligns across 7 bases. V dropped 4 bases and J dropped 5; count of bases not matched to a gene: 7. The germline V gene has CDR1 MGHRA and CDR2 YSYEKL. The CDR3 has 14 residues. The DNA of the CDR3 is TGCGCCAGCAGCCGTACAGGGGCAAGGGAGACCCAGTACTTC. Its protein is CASSRTGARETQYF.

The chain combines TRBV19 with TRBJ1-4; 7 bases are a match to TRBD1. The CDR3 covers 15 residues. After removal of 5 bases from V and 4 bases from J, the junction contained 7 bases not matched to a gene. In germline, CDR1 is LNHDA, CDR2 SQIVND (reference sequence). The CDR3 reads CASSPGQAGNEKLFF. The CDR3 DNA sequence: TGTGCCAGTAGTCCCGGACAGGCGGGTAATGAAAAACTGTTTTTT. Complete variable domain (other parts from reference TRBV19 and TRBJ1-4): DGGITQSPKYLFRKEGQNVTLSCEQNLNHDAMYWYRQDPGQGLRLIYYSQIVNDFQKGDIAEGYSVSREKKESFPLTVTSAQKNPTAFYLCASSPGQAGNEKLFFGSGTQLSVL.

The chain has TRBV4-1 and TRBJ1-1; D possibly corresponds to TRBD1 (6 bases). The CDR3 loop spans 15 amino acids. Germline values: CDR1 MGHRA, CDR2 YSYEKL. Trimming took off 2 bases at V and 6 bases at J, with 16 bases between the two ends. The chain's CDR3 is CASSQPPQGRSEAFF. For the CDR3, the DNA is TGCGCCAGCAGCCAACCACCACAGGGTAGGTCTGAAGCTTTCTTT.

The V gene is TRBV7-2, the J gene TRBJ2-7; 8 positions match TRBD2. Trimming at V came to 5 bases and at J to 5 bases, leaving 20 bases not matched to a gene. The CDR3 sequence is 18 residues long. Germline assignment: CDR1 SGHTA and CDR2 FQGNSA. The CDR3 DNA follows: TGTGCCAGCAGCCCCTACCCCTACACCGGGAGGGGTTCGCACGAGCAGTACTTC. As protein: CASSPYPYTGRGSHEQYF.

The chain recombines TRBV29-1 with TRBJ2-4, with 8 bases fitting TRBD1. Trimming at V came to 7 bases and at J to 1 base, leaving 15 bases not matched to a gene. CDR3 length equals 17 residues. Germline CDR1 SQVTM, CDR2 ANQGSEA. The CDR3 region is CSARTGKEPGAKNIQYF. The CDR3 region has the DNA TGCAGCGCCCGGACAGGGAAAGAGCCCGGGGCCAAAAACATTCAGTACTTC.

The chain uses TRBV11-2 and TRBJ1-4; 7 nucleotides agree with TRBD1. This CDR3 spans 16 amino acids. Trimming removed 3 bases from V and 4 bases from J; junction bases left unmatched: 8. Germline CDR1 reads SGHAT; CDR2 reads FQNNGV. The CDR3 nucleotides read TGTGCCAGCAGCTTTAGAAACAGGGGCCGTAATGAAAAACTGTTTTTT. This sequence encodes CASSFRNRGRNEKLFF.

This chain joins TRBV6-6 and TRBJ1-5; possible D gene TRBD1, 6 bases. Germline V gene data show CDR1 as MNHNY and CDR2 as SVGAGI (reference sequence). V lost 8 bases and J lost 2, with 16 bases in between. The CDR3 has 15 residues. The CDR3 DNA reads TGTGCCAGCTGTAGGGGGGGAGATGGCAATCAGCCCCAGCATTTT. Protein product: CASCRGGDGNQPQHF.

This rearrangement joins TRBV7-3 to TRBJ2-7, with 16 bases lining up with TRBD2. The V and J ends lost 3 bases and 2 bases, in that order; junction bases with no gene match: 1. Germline CDR1 reads SGHTA; CDR2 reads FQGTGA. This CDR3 is built from 16 residues. CDR3 protein: CASSLGLAGGAYEQYF. CDR3 DNA: TGTGCCAGCAGCTTGGGACTAGCGGGAGGGGCCTACGAGCAGTACTTC. Full variable domain (missing parts from reference TRBV7-3 and TRBJ2-7): GAGVSQTPSNKVTEKGKYVELRCDPISGHTALYWYRQSLGQGPEFLIYFQGTGAADDSGLPNDRFFAVRPEGSVSTLKIQRTERGDSAVYLCASSLGLAGGAYEQYFGPGTRLTVT.

The genes are TRBV2 and TRBJ1-1; D is ambiguous. The germline V gene has CDR1 SNHLY and CDR2 FYNNEI. CDR3 length: 12 amino acids. Trimming took off 10 bases at V and 1 base at J, with 10 bases between the two ends. The CDR3 nucleotides read TGTGCCAATAGAGGTCCGAACACTGAAGCTTTCTTT. Amino acids: CANRGPNTEAFF. The whole variable domain, filled in from reference TRBV2 and TRBJ1-1, reads EPEVTQTPSHQVTQMGQEVILRCVPISNHLYFYWYRQILGQKVEFLVSFYNNEISEKSEIFDDQFSVERPDGSNFTLKIRSTKLEDSAMYFCANRGPNTEAFFGQGTRLTVV.

The genes are TRBV7-2 and TRBJ1-4, with 11 bases lining up with TRBD1. Germline V gene data show CDR1 as SGHTA and CDR2 as FQGNSA. With 0 bases clipped from V and 6 bases from J, the junction kept 0 bases outside the gene matches. The CDR3 consists of 15 residues. The CDR3 coding sequence is TGTGCCAGCAGCTTAGCGGACAGGGGGCATGAAAAACTGTTTTTT. This gives the protein CASSLADRGHEKLFF.

The chain combines TRBV7-2 with TRBJ1-1, with D perhaps matching TRBD1 (5 bases). Deletions cut 3 bases from V and 1 base from J, with 12 bases between. The CDR3 has 15 residues. The germline V gene encodes CDR1 SGHTA and CDR2 FQGNSA. The CDR3 region is CASSFVWGGNTEAFF. CDR3 coding DNA: TGTGCCAGCAGCTTCGTTTGGGGGGGGAACACTGAAGCTTTCTTT.

The chain carries TRBV7-2 and TRBJ1-1, with a possible D match to TRBD1 (5 bases). Germline CDR1 and CDR2: SGHTA and FQGNSA. The CDR3 extends over 14 amino acids. Trimming left V 6 bases short and J 0 bases short, with 11 bases between. The CDR3 DNA is TGTGCCAGCAGGTGGGGGGGAATGAACACTGAAGCTTTCTTT. It codes for CASRWGGMNTEAFF.

The V and J genes are TRBV5-6 and TRBJ2-7; 14 nucleotides match TRBD2. V lost 5 bases, J lost 6 bases, and 13 bases stayed unmatched. The CDR3 covers 17 residues. Looked up from germline, CDR1 is SGHDT and CDR2 is YYEEEE. The CDR3 spells CASRPGTSGSLFAEQYF. The CDR3, as DNA: TGTGCCAGCAGACCCGGGACTAGCGGGAGCCTTTTCGCCGAGCAGTACTTC.

The rearrangement uses TRBV6-6 and TRBJ2-6; no clear D gene. CDR1 MNHNY and CDR2 SVGAGI come from the germline V gene (reference sequence). V was trimmed by 5 bases and J by 4 bases, leaving 15 bases between them. This CDR3 is built from 16 residues. The chain's CDR3 is CASSLLRVPGANVLTF. The DNA for the CDR3 is TGTGCCAGCAGTCTACTGCGTGTCCCCGGGGCCAACGTCCTGACTTTC.

The chain couples TRBV6-5 to TRBJ2-1; TRBD2 is a possible D gene (5 bases). Deletions cut 9 bases from V and 6 bases from J, with 15 bases between. Germline V gives CDR1 MNHEY, CDR2 SVGAGI. The CDR3 consists of 13 residues. The CDR3 loop reads CASEGPGLNEQFF. The CDR3 DNA reads TGTGCCAGTGAGGGCCCCGGACTCAATGAGCAGTTCTTC.

This clone showed up just once. The chain carries TRBV7-8 and TRBJ2-1; 7 bases match TRBD1. V shed 5 bases, J shed 0 bases, and the junction held 7 bases outside the gene matches. From germline, CDR1 is SGHVS and CDR2 FQNEAQ. The CDR3 loop spans 16 amino acids. The CDR3 loop is CASSAWDRRSYNEQFF. The CDR3 DNA sequence: TGTGCCAGCAGCGCCTGGGACAGACGCTCCTACAATGAGCAGTTCTTC.

CDR3 amino acids: CASSSPNTEAFF. DNA for the CDR3: TGTGCCAGCAGTTCCCCAAACACTGAAGCTTTCTTT. V is TRBV27 and J is TRBJ1-1, with D hard to call. The CDR3 sequence is 12 residues long. V dropped 4 bases and J dropped 2 bases, with 5 bases sitting between them. Looked up from germline, CDR1 is MNHEY and CDR2 is SMNVEV (reference sequence).

This clone was detected once. This chain uses TRBV19 with TRBJ2-3; perhaps TRBD1 as D (5 bases). The germline V gene encodes CDR1 LNHDA and CDR2 SQIVND (reference sequence). The CDR3 has 16 amino acids. With 3 bases removed from V and 0 bases from J, the gap between germline ends came to 13 bases. CDR3 nucleotides: TGTGCCAGTAGTATCTTAGGGGCCGGAAGCACAGATACGCAGTATTTT. This encodes CASSILGAGSTDTQYF.

The chain employs TRBV6-1 and TRBJ1-3, with a tentative D call TRBD1 (5 bases). The CDR3 sequence is 14 residues long. V dropped 2 bases and J dropped 0 bases, with 5 bases sitting between them. Germline CDR1 MNHNS, CDR2 SASEGT. The CDR3 coding sequence is TGTGCCAGCAGTGAAAGGGGCTCTGGAAACACCATATATTTT. It specifies CASSERGSGNTIYF.